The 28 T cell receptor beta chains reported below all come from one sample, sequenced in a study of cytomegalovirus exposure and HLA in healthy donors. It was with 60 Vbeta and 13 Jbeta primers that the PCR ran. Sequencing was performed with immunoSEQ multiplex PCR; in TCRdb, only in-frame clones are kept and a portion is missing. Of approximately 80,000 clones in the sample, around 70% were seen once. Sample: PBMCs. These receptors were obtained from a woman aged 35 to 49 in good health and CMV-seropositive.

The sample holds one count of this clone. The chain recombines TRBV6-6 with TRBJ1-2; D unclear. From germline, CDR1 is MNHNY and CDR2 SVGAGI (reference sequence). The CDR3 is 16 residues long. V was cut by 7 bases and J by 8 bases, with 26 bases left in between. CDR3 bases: TGTGCCAGCACCCACGGACTTAGGGAGGCCCGGTGGGGCTACACCTTC. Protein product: CASTHGLREARWGYTF.

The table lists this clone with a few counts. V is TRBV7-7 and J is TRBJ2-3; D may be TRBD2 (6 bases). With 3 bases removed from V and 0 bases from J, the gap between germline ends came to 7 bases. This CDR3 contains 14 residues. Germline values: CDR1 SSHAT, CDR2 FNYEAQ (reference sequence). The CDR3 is CASSLGTSTDTQYF. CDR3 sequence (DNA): TGTGCCAGCAGCTTGGGGACTAGCACAGATACGCAGTATTTT.

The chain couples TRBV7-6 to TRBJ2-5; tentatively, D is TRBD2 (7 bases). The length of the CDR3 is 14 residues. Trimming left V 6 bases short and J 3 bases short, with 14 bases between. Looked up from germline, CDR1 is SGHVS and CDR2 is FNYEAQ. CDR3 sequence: CASSPAGAEETQYF. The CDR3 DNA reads TGTGCCAGCAGTCCTGCGGGGGCGGAAGAGACCCAGTACTTC.

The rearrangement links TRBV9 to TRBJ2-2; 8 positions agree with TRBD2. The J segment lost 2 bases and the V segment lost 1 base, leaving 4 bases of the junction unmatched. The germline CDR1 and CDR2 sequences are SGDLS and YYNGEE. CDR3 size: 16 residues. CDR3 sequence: CASSVTAGANTGELFF. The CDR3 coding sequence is TGTGCCAGCAGCGTAACAGCGGGGGCTAACACCGGGGAGCTGTTTTTT.

The CDR3, as DNA: TGTGCCAGCAGGAGGACTAGCGGGGGGTACACAGATACGCAGTATTTT. This translates into CASRRTSGGYTDTQYF. The J gene is TRBJ2-3, the V gene TRBV6-4; 14 nucleotides line up with TRBD2. J gave up 2 bases and V 6 bases, and 4 bases lay outside the gene matches. The germline V gene encodes CDR1 MRHNA and CDR2 SNTAGT. There are 16 residues in the CDR3.

The CDR3 reads CASSGPRQVYEQYF. In DNA form, the CDR3 reads TGTGCCAGCAGCGGCCCCCGACAAGTCTACGAGCAGTACTTC. The V call is TRBV6-5, the J call TRBJ2-7; D gene ambiguous. Trimming left V 6 bases short and J 3 bases short, with 15 bases between. This CDR3 comprises 14 residues. Germline V gives CDR1 MNHEY, CDR2 SVGAGI.

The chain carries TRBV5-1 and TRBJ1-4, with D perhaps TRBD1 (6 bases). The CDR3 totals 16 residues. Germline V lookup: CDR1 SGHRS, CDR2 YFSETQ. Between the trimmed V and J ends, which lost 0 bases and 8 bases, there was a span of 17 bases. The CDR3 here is CASSLAPTGTGEKLFF. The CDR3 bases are TGCGCCAGCAGCTTGGCCCCAACAGGGACGGGCGAAAAACTGTTTTTT.

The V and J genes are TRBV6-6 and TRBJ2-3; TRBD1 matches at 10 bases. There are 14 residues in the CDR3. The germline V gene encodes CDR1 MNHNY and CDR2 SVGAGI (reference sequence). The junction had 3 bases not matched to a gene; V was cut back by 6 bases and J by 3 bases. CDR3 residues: CASRGGQGTDTQYF. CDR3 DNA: TGTGCCAGCAGGGGGGGACAGGGGACAGATACGCAGTATTTT.

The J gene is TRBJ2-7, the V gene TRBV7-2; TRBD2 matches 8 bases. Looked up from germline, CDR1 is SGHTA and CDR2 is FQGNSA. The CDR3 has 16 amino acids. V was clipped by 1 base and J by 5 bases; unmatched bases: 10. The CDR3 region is CASSLGPAGGRHEQYF. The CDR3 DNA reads TGTGCCAGCAGCTTAGGTCCGGCGGGGGGCCGGCACGAGCAGTACTTC.

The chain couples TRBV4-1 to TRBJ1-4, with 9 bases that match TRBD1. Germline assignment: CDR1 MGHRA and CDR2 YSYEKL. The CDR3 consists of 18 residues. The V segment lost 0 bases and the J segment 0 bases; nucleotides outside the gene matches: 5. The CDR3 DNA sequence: TGCGCCAGCAGCCAAGATCGGCACAGGGGGCCAACTAATGAAAAACTGTTTTTT. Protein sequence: CASSQDRHRGPTNEKLFF.

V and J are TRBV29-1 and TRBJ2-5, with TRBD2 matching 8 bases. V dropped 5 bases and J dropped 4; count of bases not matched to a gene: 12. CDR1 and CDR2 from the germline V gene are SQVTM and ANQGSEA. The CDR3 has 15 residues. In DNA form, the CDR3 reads TGCAGCGTTCGAGCGGGAGCTGGGGGGGCAGAGACCCAGTACTTC. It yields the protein CSVRAGAGGAETQYF.

The CDR3 sequence: CATSRAGTSGRRNEQFF. The CDR3, as DNA: TGTGCCACCAGCAGAGCCGGGACTAGCGGGAGGAGGAATGAGCAGTTCTTC. The V and J genes are TRBV15 and TRBJ2-1, with 15 bases that match TRBD2. CDR1 is LNHNV and CDR2 is YYDKDF in the germline V gene (reference sequence). Losses at the gene ends were 1 base for V and 7 bases for J; bases not matched to a gene: 5. The CDR3 has 17 residues.

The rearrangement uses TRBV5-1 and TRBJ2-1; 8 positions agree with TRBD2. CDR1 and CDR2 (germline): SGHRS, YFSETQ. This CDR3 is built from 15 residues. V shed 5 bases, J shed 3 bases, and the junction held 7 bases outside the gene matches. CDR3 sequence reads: CASSYSGTSYNEQFF. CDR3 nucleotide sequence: TGCGCCAGCAGTTATTCTGGGACTAGCTACAATGAGCAGTTCTTC.

DNA for the CDR3: TGTGCCAGCAGCCCCCGATGGACAGACTATGGCTACACCTTC. Amino acids: CASSPRWTDYGYTF. The rearrangement uses TRBV7-8 and TRBJ1-2; a weak D match, TRBD1 (6 bases). Looked up from germline, CDR1 is SGHVS and CDR2 is FQNEAQ. The V and J ends lost 5 bases and 3 bases respectively, with 13 bases between them. This CDR3 contains 14 residues. Drawing the rest from reference TRBV7-8 and TRBJ1-2, the complete variable domain is GAGVSQSPRYKVAKRGQDVALRCDPISGHVSLFWYQQALGQGPEFLTYFQNEAQLDKSGLPSDRFFAERPEGSVSTLKIQRTQQEDSAVYLCASSPRWTDYGYTFGSGTRLTVV.

The DNA of the CDR3 is TGTGCCAGCAGTTACTCGAGGGTAAACACCGGGGAGCTGTTTTTT. Its translation: CASSYSRVNTGELFF. The chain carries TRBV6-5 and TRBJ2-2; maybe TRBD2 (5 bases). Trimming stripped 0 bases from V and 2 bases from J, with 7 bases between. Germline loops: CDR1 MNHEY, CDR2 SVGAGI. This CDR3 contains 15 residues.

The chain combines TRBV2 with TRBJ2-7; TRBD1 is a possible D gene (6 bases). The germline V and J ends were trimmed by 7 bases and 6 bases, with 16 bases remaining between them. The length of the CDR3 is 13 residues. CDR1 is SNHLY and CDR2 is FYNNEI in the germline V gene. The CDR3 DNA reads TGTGCCAGCAATCCTGGGGAAGGGGGCGAGCAGTACTTC. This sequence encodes CASNPGEGGEQYF.

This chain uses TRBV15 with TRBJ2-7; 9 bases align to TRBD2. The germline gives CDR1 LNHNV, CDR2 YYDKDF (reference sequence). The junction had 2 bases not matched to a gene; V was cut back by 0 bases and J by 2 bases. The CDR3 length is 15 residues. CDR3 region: CATSREGGGAYEQYF. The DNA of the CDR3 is TGTGCCACCAGCAGAGAGGGCGGGGGGGCCTACGAGCAGTACTTC. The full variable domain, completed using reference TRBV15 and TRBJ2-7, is DAMVIQNPRYQVTQFGKPVTLSCSQTLNHNVMYWYQQKSSQAPKLLFHYYDKDFNNEADTPDNFQSRRPNTSFCFLDIRSPGLGDTAMYLCATSREGGGAYEQYFGPGTRLTVT.

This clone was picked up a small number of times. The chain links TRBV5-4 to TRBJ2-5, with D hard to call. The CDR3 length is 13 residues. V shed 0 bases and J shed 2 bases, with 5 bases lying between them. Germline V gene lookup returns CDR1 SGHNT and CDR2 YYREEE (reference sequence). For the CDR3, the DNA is TGTGCCAGCAGCTTGGTTCTACAAGAGACCCAGTACTTC. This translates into CASSLVLQETQYF.

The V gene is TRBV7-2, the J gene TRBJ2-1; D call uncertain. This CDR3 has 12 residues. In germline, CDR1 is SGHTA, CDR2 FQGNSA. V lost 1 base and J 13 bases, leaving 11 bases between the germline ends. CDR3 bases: TGTGCCAGCAGCTTAGGGCAGAACCCCCAGTTCTTC. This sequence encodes CASSLGQNPQFF.

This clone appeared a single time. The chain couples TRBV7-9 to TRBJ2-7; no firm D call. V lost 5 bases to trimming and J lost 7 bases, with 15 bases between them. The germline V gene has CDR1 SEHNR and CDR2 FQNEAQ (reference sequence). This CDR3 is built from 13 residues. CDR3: CASSPRLLTEQYF. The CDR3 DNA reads TGTGCCAGCAGCCCCAGATTGTTGACAGAGCAGTACTTC.

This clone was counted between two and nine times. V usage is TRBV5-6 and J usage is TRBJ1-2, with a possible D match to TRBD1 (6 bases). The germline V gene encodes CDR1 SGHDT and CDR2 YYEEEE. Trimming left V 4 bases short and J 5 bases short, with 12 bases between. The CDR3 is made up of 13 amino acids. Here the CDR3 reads CASSQDRSYGYTF. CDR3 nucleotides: TGTGCCAGCAGCCAGGACAGAAGTTATGGCTACACCTTC.

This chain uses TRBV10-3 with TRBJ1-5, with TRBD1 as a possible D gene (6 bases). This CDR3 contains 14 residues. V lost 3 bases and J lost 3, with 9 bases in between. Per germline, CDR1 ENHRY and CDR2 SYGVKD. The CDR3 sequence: CAISEGQNNQPQHF. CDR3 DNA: TGTGCCATCAGTGAAGGACAGAACAATCAGCCCCAGCATTTT.

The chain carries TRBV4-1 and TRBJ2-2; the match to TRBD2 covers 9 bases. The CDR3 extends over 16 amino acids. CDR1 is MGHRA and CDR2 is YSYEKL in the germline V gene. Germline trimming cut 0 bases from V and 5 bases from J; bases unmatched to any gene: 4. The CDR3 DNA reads TGCGCCAGCAGCCAAGAGTCGGCGGGGGGGACCGGGGAGCTGTTTTTT. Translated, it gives CASSQESAGGTGELFF.

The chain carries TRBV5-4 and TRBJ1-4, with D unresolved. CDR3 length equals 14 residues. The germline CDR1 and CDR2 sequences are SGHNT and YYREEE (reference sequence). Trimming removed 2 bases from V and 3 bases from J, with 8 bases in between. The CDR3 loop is CASSFGTANEKLFF. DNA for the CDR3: TGTGCCAGCAGCTTTGGAACAGCTAATGAAAAACTGTTTTTT. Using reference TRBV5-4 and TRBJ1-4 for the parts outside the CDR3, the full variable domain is ETGVTQSPTHLIKTRGQQVTLRCSSQSGHNTVSWYQQALGQGPQFIFQYYREEENGRGNFPPRFSGLQFPNYSSELNVNALELDDSALYLCASSFGTANEKLFFGSGTQLSVL.

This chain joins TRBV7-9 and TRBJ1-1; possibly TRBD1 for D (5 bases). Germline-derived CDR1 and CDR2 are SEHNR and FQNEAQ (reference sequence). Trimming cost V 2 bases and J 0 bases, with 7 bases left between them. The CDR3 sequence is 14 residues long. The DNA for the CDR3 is TGTGCCAGCAGCTTACGGGGGATGAACACTGAAGCTTTCTTT. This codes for CASSLRGMNTEAFF.

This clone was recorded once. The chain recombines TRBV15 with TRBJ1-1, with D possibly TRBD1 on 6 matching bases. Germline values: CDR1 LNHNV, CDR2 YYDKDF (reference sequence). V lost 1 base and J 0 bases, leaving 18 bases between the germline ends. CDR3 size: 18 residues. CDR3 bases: TGTGCCACCAGCAGAGTCAACGCACCAGGGGTTCTGAACACTGAAGCTTTCTTT. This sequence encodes CATSRVNAPGVLNTEAFF.

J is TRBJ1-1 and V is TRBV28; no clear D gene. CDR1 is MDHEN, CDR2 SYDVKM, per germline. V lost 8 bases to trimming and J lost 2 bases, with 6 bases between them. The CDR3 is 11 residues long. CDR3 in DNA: TGTGCCAGCCGCTACAACACTGAAGCTTTCTTT. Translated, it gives CASRYNTEAFF.

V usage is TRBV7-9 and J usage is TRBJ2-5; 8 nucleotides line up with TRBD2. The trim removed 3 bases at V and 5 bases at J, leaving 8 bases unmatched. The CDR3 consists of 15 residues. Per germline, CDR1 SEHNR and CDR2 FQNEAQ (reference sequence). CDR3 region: CASSFGVAGLETQYF. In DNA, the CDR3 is TGTGCCAGCAGCTTCGGGGTAGCGGGGTTGGAGACCCAGTACTTC.